This T cell receptor beta chain was identified during a study of cytomegalovirus exposure and HLA in healthy donors. PCR involved 60 Vbeta and 13 Jbeta primers. Sequencing was performed with immunoSEQ multiplex PCR; in TCRdb, only in-frame clones are kept and a portion is missing. The sample shows 110,000 or so clones, 75% to 85% of them seen only once. From germline, CDR1 is SGHNT and CDR2 YYREEE (reference sequence). Germline trimming cut 4 bases from V and 2 bases from J; bases unmatched to any gene: 2. This CDR3 contains 15 residues. V and J are TRBV5-4 and TRBJ2-1; 11 bases agree with TRBD2. The clonotype originates from a man aged 30 to 45 in good health and CMV-seronegative. Sequences were obtained from PBMCs. The DNA of the CDR3 is TGTGCCAGCAGCCGGACTAGCGGGCCCTACAATGAGCAGTTCTTC. As protein: CASSRTSGPYNEQFF.